The 29 T cell receptor beta chains reported below all come from one sample, sequenced in a study of memory CD4+ T cells and cytomegalovirus serostatus. The sort gate was single viable CD3+CD4+CD8-CD45RO+ cells for memory CD4+ T cells. Sequencing was performed with immunoSEQ multiplex PCR; in TCRdb, only in-frame clones are kept and a portion is missing. This sample has about 57,000 clones; 65% to 80% occur once, and the top ten carry approximately 0.82%. The specimen sequenced was memory CD4+ T cells from blood. The source of these receptors is an adult in good health and CMV-seronegative.

This chain connects TRBV6-6 to TRBJ2-1; 12 nucleotides agree with TRBD2. This CDR3 region has 15 residues. Trimming at V came to 6 bases and at J to 8 bases, leaving 8 bases not matched to a gene. Germline assignment: CDR1 MNHNY and CDR2 SVGAGI (reference sequence). For the CDR3, the DNA is TGTGCCAGCAGCCGGACTAGCGGGGCAACAGATGAGCAGTTCTTC. It translates to CASSRTSGATDEQFF.

The chain joins TRBV27 to TRBJ1-2; no clear D. V dropped 7 bases and J dropped 7 bases, with 19 bases sitting between them. The CDR3 length is 14 residues. CDR1 and CDR2 from the germline V gene are MNHEY and SMNVEV (reference sequence). The CDR3 DNA is TGTGCCAGCAATTCGGTCGGGCAAAAAGGTGGCTACACCTTC. This codes for CASNSVGQKGGYTF.

This clone is labeled medium-sized. The chain employs TRBV5-1 and TRBJ2-3; possible D gene TRBD2, 7 bases. This CDR3 comprises 14 residues. The germline gives CDR1 SGHRS, CDR2 YFSETQ. V lost 3 bases to trimming and J lost 2 bases, with 10 bases between them. CDR3 in amino acids: CASSWGGFTDTQYF. For the CDR3, the DNA is TGCGCCAGCAGCTGGGGGGGCTTCACAGATACGCAGTATTTT.

In this sample, this clone turned up once. The rearrangement joins TRBV11-2 to TRBJ2-5; no clear D. V was shortened by 1 base and J by 5 bases, with 2 bases between the two germline ends. This CDR3 has 11 residues. Germline CDR1 is SGHAT and CDR2 is FQNNGV. The CDR3 region has the DNA TGTGCCAGCAGCTTAGGGGAGACCCAGTACTTC. It yields the protein CASSLGETQYF.

This clone was seen a single time. The V and J genes are TRBV19 and TRBJ2-7; D is ambiguous. The V and J ends lost 3 bases and 1 base respectively, with 7 bases between them. The CDR3 totals 13 residues. The germline V gene encodes CDR1 LNHDA and CDR2 SQIVND (reference sequence). CDR3 sequence: CASSMDRSYEQYF. In DNA, the CDR3 is TGTGCCAGTAGTATGGACCGTTCCTACGAGCAGTACTTC.

This rearrangement joins TRBV7-6 to TRBJ2-1; a weak D match, TRBD2 (6 bases). The CDR3 consists of 17 residues. Looked up from germline, CDR1 is SGHVS and CDR2 is FNYEAQ. V dropped 3 bases and J dropped 5 bases, with 20 bases sitting between them. CDR3 sequence (DNA): TGTGCCAGCAGCTTCGATATCGCGGGGCTGGGGCACAATGAGCAGTTCTTC. This sequence encodes CASSFDIAGLGHNEQFF. Combining the CDR3 with reference TRBV7-6 and TRBJ2-1 gives the whole variable domain GAGVSQSPRYKVTKRGQDVALRCDPISGHVSLYWYRQALGQGPEFLTYFNYEAQQDKSGLPNDRFSAERPEGSISTLTIQRTEQRDSAMYRCASSFDIAGLGHNEQFFGPGTRLTVL.

The chain couples TRBV6-6 to TRBJ2-1; 9 bases match TRBD2. J gave up 2 bases and V 7 bases, and 6 bases lay outside the gene matches. The germline CDR1 and CDR2 sequences are MNHNY and SVGAGI (reference sequence). CDR3 size: 15 residues. Here the CDR3 DNA reads TGTGCCAGCACGTTAGCGGGAGAGCCCTACAATGAGCAGTTCTTC. Its protein product is CASTLAGEPYNEQFF.

The V call is TRBV10-3, the J call TRBJ2-1, with 10 nucleotides matching TRBD2. Germline CDR1 reads ENHRY; CDR2 reads SYGVKD. The CDR3 has 14 residues. J lost 6 bases, V lost 8 bases, and 7 bases had no gene match. The CDR3 DNA reads as TGTGCCATCGGGCCTAGCGGGGGCGGCAATGAGCAGTTCTTC. Translated, it gives CAIGPSGGGNEQFF.

This chain connects TRBV5-1 to TRBJ2-7; tentatively, D is TRBD1 or TRBD2 (5 bases each). The germline V gene has CDR1 SGHRS and CDR2 YFSETQ. This CDR3 is built from 14 residues. Trimming stripped 0 bases from V and 5 bases from J, with 12 bases between. The CDR3 loop reads CASSLGDQLDEQYF. CDR3 DNA sequence: TGCGCCAGCAGCTTGGGGGACCAACTTGACGAGCAGTACTTC.

This clone has just one count. The CDR3 spells CASSQEGRGASPRYNEQFF. CDR3 DNA: TGCGCCAGCAGCCAAGAGGGGCGGGGGGCCTCCCCCCGCTACAATGAGCAGTTCTTC. This chain links TRBV4-1 with TRBJ2-1, with TRBD2 matching over 8 bases. The CDR3 has 19 amino acids. V dropped 0 bases and J dropped 3; count of bases not matched to a gene: 13. Germline V lookup: CDR1 MGHRA, CDR2 YSYEKL.

The chain's CDR3 is CASTGGVFTEAFF. CDR3 DNA: TGTGCCAGCACGGGGGGCGTGTTCACTGAAGCTTTCTTT. The V call is TRBV25-1, the J call TRBJ1-1; the D gene is possibly TRBD1 (6 bases). In germline, CDR1 is MGHDK, CDR2 SYGVNS. The CDR3 sequence is 13 residues long. Trimming took 7 bases from V and 4 from J, leaving 13 bases between them.

This clone was counted a few times. The chain is built from TRBV9 and TRBJ2-5, with D possibly matching TRBD2 (6 bases). Germline V gene sequence: CDR1 SGDLS, CDR2 YYNGEE. V shed 3 bases and J shed 3 bases, with 12 bases lying between them. This CDR3 spans 14 amino acids. This chain's CDR3 is CASSGLGGEETQYF. The CDR3 nucleotides read TGTGCCAGCAGCGGGTTGGGCGGGGAAGAGACCCAGTACTTC.

The chain employs TRBV18 and TRBJ1-1, with D possibly TRBD1 on 6 matching bases. Deletions cut 3 bases from V and 3 bases from J, with 14 bases between. The CDR3 loop spans 15 amino acids. Germline V CDR1 and CDR2: KGHSH, LQKENI. The CDR3 here is CASSPTGTQDTEAFF. The DNA of the CDR3 is TGTGCCAGCTCACCGACCGGGACACAGGACACTGAAGCTTTCTTT.

This clone was seen repeatedly, ten times or more. This rearrangement joins TRBV5-1 to TRBJ1-2; D remains ambiguous. Per germline, CDR1 SGHRS and CDR2 YFSETQ. V lost 3 bases, J lost 7 bases, and 28 bases lay in between. CDR3 size: 18 residues. This chain's CDR3 is CASSSNLAAGGGFSGYTF. The CDR3 coding sequence is TGCGCCAGCAGCTCGAACCTTGCGGCTGGCGGAGGGTTTAGTGGCTACACCTTC.

The chain is built from TRBV5-6 and TRBJ2-2, with D possibly TRBD2 on 5 matching bases. From germline, CDR1 is SGHDT and CDR2 YYEEEE. The ends were cut back, 4 bases at V and 7 bases at J, with 20 bases in the middle. CDR3 length equals 16 residues. This chain's CDR3 is CASSPPRTAEGGELFF. CDR3 in DNA: TGTGCCAGCAGCCCACCCCGGACTGCCGAGGGCGGGGAGCTGTTTTTT.

Sample share makes this clone medium-sized. J is TRBJ1-2 and V is TRBV7-9; 12 positions agree with TRBD1. From germline, CDR1 is SEHNR and CDR2 FQNEAQ (reference sequence). The CDR3 runs to 16 residues. V lost 5 bases to trimming and J lost 3 bases; unmatched junction nucleotides: 7. CDR3 sequence (DNA): TGTGCCAGCAGCAAGGGACAGGGGGCAAGAGACTATGGCTACACCTTC. It is translated as CASSKGQGARDYGYTF. The full variable domain, rest sourced from reference TRBV7-9 and TRBJ1-2, is DTGVSQNPRHKITKRGQNVTFRCDPISEHNRLYWYRQTLGQGPEFLTYFQNEAQLEKSRLLSDRFSAERPKGSFSTLEIQRTEQGDSAMYLCASSKGQGARDYGYTFGSGTRLTVV.

V gene TRBV6-4 combines with J gene TRBJ2-7, with 11 positions matching TRBD1. The CDR3 loop spans 16 amino acids. Germline V gene sequence: CDR1 MRHNA, CDR2 SNTAGT. Unmatched junction bases numbered 8, after V lost 1 base and J lost 6 bases. In DNA form, the CDR3 reads TGTGCCAGCAGTGACTGGCCGGACAGGGGGCGCGCCGAGCAGTACTTC. Its translation is CASSDWPDRGRAEQYF.

The chain joins TRBV9 to TRBJ1-5; D is perhaps TRBD1 (5 bases). V dropped 5 bases and J dropped 7 bases, with 16 bases sitting between them. CDR1 SGDLS and CDR2 YYNGEE come from the germline V gene. The CDR3 spans 14 residues. CDR3: CASSAAPGRQPQHF. The CDR3, as DNA: TGTGCCAGCAGTGCCGCCCCAGGGCGACAGCCCCAGCATTTT.

The rearrangement links TRBV13 to TRBJ1-3, with TRBD1 matching 7 bases. Germline V gene sequence: CDR1 PRHDT, CDR2 FYEKMQ (reference sequence). The CDR3 consists of 12 residues. With V trimmed by 9 bases and J by 3 bases, 2 bases remained unmatched. The CDR3 protein is CASTGVGNTIYF. CDR3 sequence (DNA): TGTGCCAGTACAGGGGTTGGAAACACCATATATTTT.

This clone is labeled medium-sized. The rearrangement links TRBV18 to TRBJ2-6; D possibly corresponds to TRBD1 (6 bases). This CDR3 has 19 residues. V was shortened by 3 bases and J by 1 base, with 19 bases between the two germline ends. The germline V gene encodes CDR1 KGHSH and CDR2 LQKENI. The CDR3 bases are TGTGCCAGCTCACCCACGTGGCCAGGGGCTCCGTCTGGGGCCAACGTCCTGACTTTC. Amino acids: CASSPTWPGAPSGANVLTF.

The rearrangement joins TRBV28 to TRBJ2-7; no definite D call. The CDR3 totals 13 residues. V lost 4 bases to trimming and J lost 2 bases, with 9 bases between them. Germline CDR1 MDHEN, CDR2 SYDVKM. The CDR3 loop is CASSSSPAYEQYF. The CDR3 nucleotides are TGTGCCAGCAGTTCCAGCCCAGCCTACGAGCAGTACTTC.

The chain has TRBV27 and TRBJ2-1; 11 nucleotides match TRBD1. Germline assignment: CDR1 MNHEY and CDR2 SMNVEV (reference sequence). This CDR3 comprises 17 residues. V dropped 2 bases and J dropped 3; count of bases not matched to a gene: 6. CDR3 sequence: CASSLLRTGGDYNEQFF. In DNA, the CDR3 is TGTGCCAGCAGTTTACTTAGGACAGGGGGCGACTACAATGAGCAGTTCTTC.

V and J are TRBV30 and TRBJ2-2; 7 positions agree with TRBD2. Germline lookup yields CDR1 GTSNPN and CDR2 SVGIG (reference sequence). This CDR3 has 16 residues. With 0 bases clipped from V and 4 bases from J, the junction kept 8 bases outside the gene matches. The CDR3 spells CAWSVPPSGGTGELFF. Here the CDR3 DNA reads TGTGCCTGGAGTGTACCCCCTAGCGGTGGCACCGGGGAGCTGTTTTTT. Combining the CDR3 with reference TRBV30 and TRBJ2-2 gives the whole variable domain SQTIHQWPATLVQPVGSPLSLECTVEGTSNPNLYWYRQAAGRGLQLLFYSVGIGQISSEVPQNLSASRPQDRQFILSSKKLLLSDSGFYLCAWSVPPSGGTGELFFGEGSRLTVL.

This chain links TRBV19 with TRBJ2-7; TRBD1 might be the D (6 bases). The CDR3 runs 13 residues. CDR1 LNHDA and CDR2 SQIVND come from the germline V gene (reference sequence). V was pared by 5 bases and J by 5 bases, with 13 bases between. The CDR3 DNA reads TGTGCCAGTAGTCAGGGGCGCCGAAACGAGCAGTACTTC. Residues: CASSQGRRNEQYF.

V gene TRBV4-2 combines with J gene TRBJ2-5; possible D gene TRBD2, 6 bases. Germline lookup yields CDR1 LGHNA and CDR2 YNFKEQ. V was clipped by 3 bases and J by 4 bases, with 18 bases between them. The length of the CDR3 is 16 residues. The CDR3 coding sequence is TGTGCCAGCAGCCAGCATCCCGGGGGAAAGGGAGAGACCCAGTACTTC. It translates to CASSQHPGGKGETQYF.

The gene calls are TRBV11-2 and TRBJ2-1; TRBD2 matches at 13 bases. J gave up 9 bases and V 3 bases, and 11 bases lay outside the gene matches. The germline V gene has CDR1 SGHAT and CDR2 FQNNGV. This CDR3 region has 17 residues. CDR3 DNA sequence: TGTGCCAGCAGCTTTGGCGGGACTAGCGGGACTAGGGGTGAGCAGTTCTTC. This encodes CASSFGGTSGTRGEQFF.

This clone came up once. J is TRBJ2-4 and V is TRBV2, with a weak D call TRBD2 (5 bases). CDR1 and CDR2 (germline): SNHLY, FYNNEI. This CDR3 spans 12 amino acids. The V and J ends lost 7 bases and 8 bases respectively, with 12 bases between them. The CDR3 here is CASKGGPYIQYF. CDR3 in DNA: TGTGCCAGCAAAGGCGGGCCTTACATTCAGTACTTC.

The chain couples TRBV6-1 to TRBJ2-7, with 13 bases identical to TRBD2. CDR3 size: 16 residues. Losses at the gene ends were 3 bases for V and 2 bases for J; bases not matched to a gene: 4. Germline CDR1 MNHNS, CDR2 SASEGT. Here the CDR3 DNA reads TGTGCCAGCAGTGATTTCGGGACTAGCGGGACCTACGAGCAGTACTTC. This translates into CASSDFGTSGTYEQYF.

This chain connects TRBV19 to TRBJ2-3; the D gene is possibly TRBD1 (6 bases). Germline CDR1 is LNHDA and CDR2 is SQIVND (reference sequence). The CDR3 has 14 amino acids. The ends were cut back, 5 bases at V and 5 bases at J, with 14 bases in the middle. CDR3 sequence: CASSLTGWGDTQYF. CDR3 nucleotides: TGTGCCAGTAGTCTCACAGGGTGGGGAGATACGCAGTATTTT. Drawing the rest from reference TRBV19 and TRBJ2-3, the complete variable domain is DGGITQSPKYLFRKEGQNVTLSCEQNLNHDAMYWYRQDPGQGLRLIYYSQIVNDFQKGDIAEGYSVSREKKESFPLTVTSAQKNPTAFYLCASSLTGWGDTQYFGPGTRLTVL.